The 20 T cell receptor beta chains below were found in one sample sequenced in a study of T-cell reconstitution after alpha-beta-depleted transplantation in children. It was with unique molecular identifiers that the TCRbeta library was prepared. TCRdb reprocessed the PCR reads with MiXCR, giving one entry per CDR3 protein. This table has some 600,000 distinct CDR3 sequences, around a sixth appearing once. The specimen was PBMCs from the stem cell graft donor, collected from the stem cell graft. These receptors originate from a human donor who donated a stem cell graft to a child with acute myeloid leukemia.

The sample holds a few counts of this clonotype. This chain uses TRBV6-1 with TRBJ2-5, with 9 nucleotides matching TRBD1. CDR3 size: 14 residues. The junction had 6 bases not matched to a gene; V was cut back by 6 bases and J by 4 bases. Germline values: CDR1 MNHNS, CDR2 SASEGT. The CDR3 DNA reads TGTGCCAGCAGGCGGACAGGGGAGACAGAGACCCAGTACTTC. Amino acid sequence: CASRRTGETETQYF.

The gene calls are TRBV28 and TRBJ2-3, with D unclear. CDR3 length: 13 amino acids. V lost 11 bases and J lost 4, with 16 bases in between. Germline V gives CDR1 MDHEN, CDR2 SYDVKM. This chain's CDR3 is CAGNRRPADTQYF. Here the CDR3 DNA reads TGTGCCGGTAACCGCCGACCCGCAGATACGCAGTATTTT.

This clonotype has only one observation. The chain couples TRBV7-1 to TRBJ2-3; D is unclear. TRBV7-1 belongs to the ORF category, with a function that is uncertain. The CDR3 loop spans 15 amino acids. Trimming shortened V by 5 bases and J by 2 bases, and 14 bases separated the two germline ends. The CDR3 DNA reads TGTGCCAGCAGCACCGCGGACCATTACACAGATACGCAGTATTTT. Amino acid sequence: CASSTADHYTDTQYF.

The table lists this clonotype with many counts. As DNA, the CDR3 is TGCAGTGCTAGGGACCCCCTGCCCTACAATGAGCAGTTCTTC. As protein: CSARDPLPYNEQFF. The chain uses TRBV20-1 and TRBJ2-1, with D unresolved. The germline V gene has CDR1 DFQATT and CDR2 SNEGSKA (reference sequence). The CDR3 length is 14 residues. V lost 3 bases and J 2 bases, leaving 11 bases between the germline ends.

The CDR3 nucleotides read TGTGCCAGCAGCGGAGCAGGAGTTAAAGCTTTCTTT. It codes for CASSGAGVKAFF. The chain carries TRBV5-5 and TRBJ1-1; D unclear. The CDR3 runs to 12 residues. Germline V CDR1 and CDR2: SGHKS, YYEKEE (reference sequence). V was trimmed by 4 bases and J by 9 bases, leaving 13 bases between them.

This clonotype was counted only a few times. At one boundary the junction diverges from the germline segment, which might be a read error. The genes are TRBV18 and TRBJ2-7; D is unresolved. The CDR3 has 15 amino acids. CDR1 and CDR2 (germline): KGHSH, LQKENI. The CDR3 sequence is CANSPVKADSYEQYF. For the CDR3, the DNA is TGTGCCAACTCACCTGTTAAGGCGGATTCCTACGAGCAGTACTTC.

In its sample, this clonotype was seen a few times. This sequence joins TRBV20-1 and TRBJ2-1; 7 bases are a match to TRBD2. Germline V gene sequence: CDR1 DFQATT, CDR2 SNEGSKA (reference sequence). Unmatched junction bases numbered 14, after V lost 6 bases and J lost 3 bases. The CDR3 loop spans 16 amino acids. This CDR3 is CSATERGLEGYNEQFF. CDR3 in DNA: TGCAGTGCCACAGAGCGGGGTCTGGAGGGCTACAATGAGCAGTTCTTC.

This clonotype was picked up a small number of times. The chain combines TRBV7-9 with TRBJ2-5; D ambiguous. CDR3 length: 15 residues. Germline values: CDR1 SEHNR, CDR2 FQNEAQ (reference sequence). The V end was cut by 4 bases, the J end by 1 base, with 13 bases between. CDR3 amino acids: CASSSRTDIQETQYF. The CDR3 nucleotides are TGTGCCAGCAGCTCTCGGACCGACATCCAAGAGACCCAGTACTTC. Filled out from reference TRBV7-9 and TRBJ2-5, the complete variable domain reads DTGVSQNPRHKITKRGQNVTFRCDPISEHNRLYWYRQTLGQGPEFLTYFQNEAQLEKSRLLSDRFSAERPKGSFSTLEIQRTEQGDSAMYLCASSSRTDIQETQYFGPGTRLLVL.

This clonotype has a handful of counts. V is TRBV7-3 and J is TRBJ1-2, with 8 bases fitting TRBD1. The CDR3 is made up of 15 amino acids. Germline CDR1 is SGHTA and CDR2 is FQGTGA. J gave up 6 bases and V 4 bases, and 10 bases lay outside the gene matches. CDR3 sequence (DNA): TGTGCCAGCAGCTCGGACAGGGCCTCGGGGGATGGCTACACCTTC. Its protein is CASSSDRASGDGYTF.

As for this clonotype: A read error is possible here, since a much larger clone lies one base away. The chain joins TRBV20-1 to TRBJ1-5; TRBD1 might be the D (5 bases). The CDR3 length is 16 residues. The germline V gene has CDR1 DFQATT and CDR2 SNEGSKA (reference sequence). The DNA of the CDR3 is TGCTGTGCTAGATTGAGGCAGGGAGGTGGCAATCAGCCCCAGCATTTT. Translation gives CCARLRQGGGNQPQHF.

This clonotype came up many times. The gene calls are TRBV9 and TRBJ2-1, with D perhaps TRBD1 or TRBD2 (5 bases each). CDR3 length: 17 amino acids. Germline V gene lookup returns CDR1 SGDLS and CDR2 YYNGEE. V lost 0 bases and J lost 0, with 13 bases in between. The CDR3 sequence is CASSVVPGQGSYNEQFF. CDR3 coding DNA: TGTGCCAGCAGCGTAGTGCCGGGGCAAGGCTCCTACAATGAGCAGTTCTTC. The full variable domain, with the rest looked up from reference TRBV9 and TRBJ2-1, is DSGVTQTPKHLITATGQRVTLRCSPRSGDLSVYWYQQSLDQGLQFLIQYYNGEERAKGNILERFSAQQFPDLHSELNLSSLELGDSALYFCASSVVPGQGSYNEQFFGPGTRLTVL.

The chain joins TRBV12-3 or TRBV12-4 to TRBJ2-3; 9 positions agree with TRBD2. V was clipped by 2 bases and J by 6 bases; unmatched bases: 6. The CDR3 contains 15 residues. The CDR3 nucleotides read TGTGCCAGCAGTTTAAGGCGGGGGGGCAGCGATACGCAGTATTTT. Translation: CASSLRRGGSDTQYF.

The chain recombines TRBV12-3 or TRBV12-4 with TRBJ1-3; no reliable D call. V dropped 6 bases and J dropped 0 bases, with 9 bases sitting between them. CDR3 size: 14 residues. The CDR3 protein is CASSPHNSGNTIYF. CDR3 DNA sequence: TGTGCCAGCAGCCCTCACAACTCTGGAAACACCATATATTTT.

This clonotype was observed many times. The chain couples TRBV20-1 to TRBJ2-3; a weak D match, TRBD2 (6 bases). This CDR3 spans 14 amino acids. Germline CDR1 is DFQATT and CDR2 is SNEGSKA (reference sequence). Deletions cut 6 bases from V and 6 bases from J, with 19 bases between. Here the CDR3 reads CSAWDSLFLDTQYF. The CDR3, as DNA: TGCAGTGCCTGGGACTCTCTCTTTTTGGATACGCAGTATTTT.

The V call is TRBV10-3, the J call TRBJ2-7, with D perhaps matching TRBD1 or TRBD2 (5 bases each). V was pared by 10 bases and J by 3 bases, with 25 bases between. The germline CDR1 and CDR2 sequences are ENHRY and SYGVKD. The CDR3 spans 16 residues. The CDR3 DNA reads TGTGCCACCCAGGATAACACCCGAGGGGTTCGCTACGAGCAGTACGTC. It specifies CATQDNTRGVRYEQYV.

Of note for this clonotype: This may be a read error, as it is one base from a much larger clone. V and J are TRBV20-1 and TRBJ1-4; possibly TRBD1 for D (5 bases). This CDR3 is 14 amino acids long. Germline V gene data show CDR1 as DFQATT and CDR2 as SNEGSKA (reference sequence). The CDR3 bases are TGCAGTGCTAGTCTAGGAGGGGTCAGGGAAAAACTGTCTTTT. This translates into CSASLGGVREKLSF.

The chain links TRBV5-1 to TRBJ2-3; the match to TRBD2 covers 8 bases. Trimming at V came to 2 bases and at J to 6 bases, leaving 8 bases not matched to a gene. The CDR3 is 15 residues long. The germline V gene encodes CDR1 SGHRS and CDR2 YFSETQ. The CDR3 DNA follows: TGCGCCAGCAGCTTCAGCGGGGGCCAATGGGATACGCAGTATTTT. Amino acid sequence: CASSFSGGQWDTQYF.

As DNA, the CDR3 is TGTGCCAGCACTCCCCAAGGGCTACGGGTACCGAACACTGAAGCTTTCTTT. Translating it yields CASTPQGLRVPNTEAFF. This chain links TRBV6-1 with TRBJ1-1, with D unresolved. Germline CDR1 and CDR2: MNHNS and SASEGT. The CDR3 is 17 residues long. V shed 7 bases and J shed 1 base, with 22 bases lying between them.

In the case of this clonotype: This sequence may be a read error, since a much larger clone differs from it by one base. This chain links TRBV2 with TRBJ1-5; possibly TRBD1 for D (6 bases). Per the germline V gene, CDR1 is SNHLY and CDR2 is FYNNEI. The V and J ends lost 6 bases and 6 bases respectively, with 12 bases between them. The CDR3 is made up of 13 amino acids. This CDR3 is CASRRGVGQPQHF. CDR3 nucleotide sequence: TGTGCCAGCAGGAGGGGGGTGGGTCAGCCCCAGCATTTT.

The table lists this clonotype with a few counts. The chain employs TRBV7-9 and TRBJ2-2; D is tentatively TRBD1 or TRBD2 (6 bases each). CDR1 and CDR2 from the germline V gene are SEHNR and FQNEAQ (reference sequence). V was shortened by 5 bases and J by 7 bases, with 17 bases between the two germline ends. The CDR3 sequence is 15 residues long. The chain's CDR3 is CASSPRGGFGGELFF. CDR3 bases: TGTGCCAGCAGCCCCCGAGGGGGGTTCGGCGGGGAGCTGTTTTTT.